The sequence of this T cell receptor (beta chain) was determined in a study of blood T cell repertoires in COVID-19. Across the whole study: Samples of COVID-19 (acute and convalescent) were obtained from the United States, Italy and Spain. T cells, B-cell-depleted T cells, or PBMCs supplied cDNA or gDNA.

In the original processing: Estimation of nucleated cell counts relied on the amplification of reference gene primers. Profiled with immunoSEQ multiplex PCR; TCRdb holds only in-frame clones, not every one. V, J and clone size were drawn from that table, and D and trimming were deduced from the DNA. The sample includes approximately 85,000 clones, about 92% seen only once; the top ten take roughly 2%. V trimming: 3 bases; J trimming: 2 bases; junction bases outside the gene matches: 9. Germline-derived CDR1 and CDR2 are SGHDT and YYEEEE. The CDR3 extends over 18 amino acids. The chain links TRBV5-6 to TRBJ2-3; the match to TRBD2 covers 13 bases. The receptor's source is a man aged 50-60 years with acute or convalescent COVID-19. The specimen sequenced was peripheral blood. CDR3 amino acids: CASSSRTSGRGVTDTQYF. As DNA, the CDR3 is TGTGCCAGCAGCTCCAGGACTAGCGGGAGAGGGGTCACAGATACGCAGTATTTT.